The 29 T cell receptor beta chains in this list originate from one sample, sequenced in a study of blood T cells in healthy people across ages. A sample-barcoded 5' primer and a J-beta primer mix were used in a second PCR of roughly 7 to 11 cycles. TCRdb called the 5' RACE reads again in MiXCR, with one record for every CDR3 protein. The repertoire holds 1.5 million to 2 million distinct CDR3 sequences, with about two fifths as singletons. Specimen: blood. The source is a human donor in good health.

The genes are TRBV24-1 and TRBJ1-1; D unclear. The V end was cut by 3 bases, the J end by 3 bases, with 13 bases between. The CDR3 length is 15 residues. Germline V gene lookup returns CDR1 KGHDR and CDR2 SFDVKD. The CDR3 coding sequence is TGTGCCACCAGTGATCGGGCCGCTAAGGACACTGAAGCTTTCTTT. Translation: CATSDRAAKDTEAFF.

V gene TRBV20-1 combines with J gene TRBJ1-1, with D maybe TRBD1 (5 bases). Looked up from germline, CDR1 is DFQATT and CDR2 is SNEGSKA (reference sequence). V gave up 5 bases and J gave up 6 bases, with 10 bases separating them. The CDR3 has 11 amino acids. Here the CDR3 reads CSAEGPPEAFF. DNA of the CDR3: TGCAGTGCTGAGGGGCCCCCTGAAGCTTTCTTT.

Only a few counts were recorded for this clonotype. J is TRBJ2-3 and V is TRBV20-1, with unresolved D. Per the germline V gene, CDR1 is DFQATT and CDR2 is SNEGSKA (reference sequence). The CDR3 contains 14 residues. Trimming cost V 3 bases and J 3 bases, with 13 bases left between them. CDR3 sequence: CSASRDTETDTQYF. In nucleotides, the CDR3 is TGCAGTGCTAGTCGAGACACAGAAACAGATACGCAGTATTTT.

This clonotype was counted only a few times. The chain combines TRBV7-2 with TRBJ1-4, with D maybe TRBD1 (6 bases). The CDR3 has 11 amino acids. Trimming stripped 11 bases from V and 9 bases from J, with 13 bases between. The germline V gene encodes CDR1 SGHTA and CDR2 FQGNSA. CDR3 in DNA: TGTGCCCCACTTCGGGGGCAAAAACTGTTTTTT. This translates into CAPLRGQKLFF.

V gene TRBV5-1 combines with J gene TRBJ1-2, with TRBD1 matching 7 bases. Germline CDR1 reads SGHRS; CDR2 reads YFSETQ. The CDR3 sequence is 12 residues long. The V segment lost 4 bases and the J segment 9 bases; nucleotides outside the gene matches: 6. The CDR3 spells CASSLRQGRYTF. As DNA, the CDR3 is TGCGCCAGCAGCCTCCGACAGGGACGCTACACCTTC.

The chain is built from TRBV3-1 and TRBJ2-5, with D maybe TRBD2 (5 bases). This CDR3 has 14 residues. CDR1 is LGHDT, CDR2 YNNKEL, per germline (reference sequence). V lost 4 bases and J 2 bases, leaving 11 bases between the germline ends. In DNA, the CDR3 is TGTGCCAGCAGCCCTAGCTGGCCACAAGAGACCCAGTACTTC. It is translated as CASSPSWPQETQYF.

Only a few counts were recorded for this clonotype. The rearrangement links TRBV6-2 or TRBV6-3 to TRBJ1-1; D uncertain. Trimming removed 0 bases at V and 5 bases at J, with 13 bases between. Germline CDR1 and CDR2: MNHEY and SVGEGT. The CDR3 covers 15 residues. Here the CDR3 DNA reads TGTGCCAGCAGTTACTCCATCAGGAGGGATACTGAAGCTTTCTTT. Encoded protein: CASSYSIRRDTEAFF.

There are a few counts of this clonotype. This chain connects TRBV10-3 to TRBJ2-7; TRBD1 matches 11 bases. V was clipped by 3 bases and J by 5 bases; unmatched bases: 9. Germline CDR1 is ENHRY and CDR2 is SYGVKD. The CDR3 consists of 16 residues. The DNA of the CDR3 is TGTGCCATCAGTGACCTCCGGACAGGGGGCGACCACGAGCAGTACTTC. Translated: CAISDLRTGGDHEQYF.

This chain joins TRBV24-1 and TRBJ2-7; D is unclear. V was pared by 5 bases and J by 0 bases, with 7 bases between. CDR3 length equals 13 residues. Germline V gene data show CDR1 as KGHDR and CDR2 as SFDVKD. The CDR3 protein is CATSVGNSYEQYF. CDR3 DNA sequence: TGTGCCACCAGTGTTGGTAACTCCTACGAGCAGTACTTC.

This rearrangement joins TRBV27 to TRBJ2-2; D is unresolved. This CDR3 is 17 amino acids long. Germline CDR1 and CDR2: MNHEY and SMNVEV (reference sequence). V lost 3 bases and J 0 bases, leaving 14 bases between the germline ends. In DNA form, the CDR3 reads TGTGCCAGCAGTTTTCTATCTTTAGGGACGAACACCGGGGAGCTGTTTTTT. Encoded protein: CASSFLSLGTNTGELFF.

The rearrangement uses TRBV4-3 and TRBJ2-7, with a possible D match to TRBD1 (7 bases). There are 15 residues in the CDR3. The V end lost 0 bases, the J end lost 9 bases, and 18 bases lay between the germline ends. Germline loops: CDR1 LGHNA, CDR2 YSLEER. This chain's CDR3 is CASSQDGGGQGGQYF. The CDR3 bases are TGCGCCAGCAGCCAAGATGGGGGTGGGCAGGGGGGGCAGTACTTC.

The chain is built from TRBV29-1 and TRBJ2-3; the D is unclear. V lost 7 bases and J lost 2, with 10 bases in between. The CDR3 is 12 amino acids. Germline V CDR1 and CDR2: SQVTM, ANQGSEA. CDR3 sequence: CSAAEVTDTQYF. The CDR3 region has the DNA TGCAGCGCCGCCGAGGTCACAGATACGCAGTATTTT.

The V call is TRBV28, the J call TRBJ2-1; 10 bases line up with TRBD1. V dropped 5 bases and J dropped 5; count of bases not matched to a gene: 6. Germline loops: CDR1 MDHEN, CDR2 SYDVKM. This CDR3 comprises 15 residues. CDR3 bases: TGTGCCAGCAGTCCTCCGGGACAGGGGAACAATGAGCAGTTCTTC. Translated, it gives CASSPPGQGNNEQFF.

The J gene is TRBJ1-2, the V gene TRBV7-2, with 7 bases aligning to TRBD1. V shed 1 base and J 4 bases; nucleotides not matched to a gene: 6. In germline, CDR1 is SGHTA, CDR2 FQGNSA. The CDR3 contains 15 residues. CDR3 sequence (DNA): TGTGCCAGCAGCTTAGAGGGGACAGTCATCTATGGCTACACCTTC. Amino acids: CASSLEGTVIYGYTF.

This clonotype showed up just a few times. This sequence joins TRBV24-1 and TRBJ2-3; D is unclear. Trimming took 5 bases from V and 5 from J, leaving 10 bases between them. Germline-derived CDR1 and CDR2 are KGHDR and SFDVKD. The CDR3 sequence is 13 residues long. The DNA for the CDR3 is TGTGCCACCAGTGGCCCAGGAGTAGATACGCAGTATTTT. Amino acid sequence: CATSGPGVDTQYF.

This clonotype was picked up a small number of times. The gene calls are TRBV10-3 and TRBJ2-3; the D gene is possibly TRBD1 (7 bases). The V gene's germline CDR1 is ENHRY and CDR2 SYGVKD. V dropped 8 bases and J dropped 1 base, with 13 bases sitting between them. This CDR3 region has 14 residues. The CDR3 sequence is CAISGGTGTDTQYF. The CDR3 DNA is TGTGCCATCTCAGGGGGGACGGGCACAGATACGCAGTATTTT.

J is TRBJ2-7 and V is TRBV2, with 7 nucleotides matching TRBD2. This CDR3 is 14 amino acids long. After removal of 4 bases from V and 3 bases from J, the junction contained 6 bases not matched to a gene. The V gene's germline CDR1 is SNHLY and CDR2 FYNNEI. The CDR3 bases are TGTGCCAGCAGTGGGGCAGCGGGGAGCTACGAGCAGTACTTC. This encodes CASSGAAGSYEQYF.

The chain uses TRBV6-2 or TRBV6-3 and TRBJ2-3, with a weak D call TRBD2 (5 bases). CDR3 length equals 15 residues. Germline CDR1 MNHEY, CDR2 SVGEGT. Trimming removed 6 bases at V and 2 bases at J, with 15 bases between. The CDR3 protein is CASSQRAVDTDTQYF. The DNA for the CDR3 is TGTGCCAGCAGCCAGAGAGCGGTCGACACAGATACGCAGTATTTT.

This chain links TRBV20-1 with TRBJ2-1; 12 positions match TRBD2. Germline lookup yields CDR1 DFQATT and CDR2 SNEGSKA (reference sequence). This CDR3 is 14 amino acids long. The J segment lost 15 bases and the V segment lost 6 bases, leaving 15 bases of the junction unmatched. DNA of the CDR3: TGCAGTGCCTTAGAGACTAGCGGGGGAATTTTCGGGTTCTTC. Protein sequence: CSALETSGGIFGFF.

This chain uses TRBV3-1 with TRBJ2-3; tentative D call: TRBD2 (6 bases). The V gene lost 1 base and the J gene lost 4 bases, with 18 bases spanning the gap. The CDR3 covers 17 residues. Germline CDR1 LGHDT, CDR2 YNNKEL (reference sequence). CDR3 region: CASSQGLWRGGSDTQYF. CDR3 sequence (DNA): TGTGCCAGCAGCCAAGGACTTTGGCGGGGTGGTTCAGATACGCAGTATTTT.

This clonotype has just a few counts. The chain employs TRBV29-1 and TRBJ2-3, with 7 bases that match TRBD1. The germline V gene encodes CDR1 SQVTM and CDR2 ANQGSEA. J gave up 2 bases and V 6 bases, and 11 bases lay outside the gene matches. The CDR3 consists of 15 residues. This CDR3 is CSVTGAPANTDTQYF. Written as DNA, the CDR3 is TGCAGCGTCACAGGGGCTCCCGCAAACACAGATACGCAGTATTTT.

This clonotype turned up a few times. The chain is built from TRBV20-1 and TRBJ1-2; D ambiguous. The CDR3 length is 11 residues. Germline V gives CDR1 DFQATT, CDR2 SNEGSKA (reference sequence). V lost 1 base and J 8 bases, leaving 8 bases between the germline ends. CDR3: CSARVRHGYTF. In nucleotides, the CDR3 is TGCAGTGCTAGAGTTCGGCACGGCTACACCTTC.

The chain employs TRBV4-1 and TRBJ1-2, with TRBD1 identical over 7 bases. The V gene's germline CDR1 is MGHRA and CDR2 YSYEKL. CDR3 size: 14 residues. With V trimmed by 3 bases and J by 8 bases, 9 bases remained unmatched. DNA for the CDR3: TGCGCCAGCAGCCACATCGGACAGGAAGCCGGCTACACCTTC. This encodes CASSHIGQEAGYTF.

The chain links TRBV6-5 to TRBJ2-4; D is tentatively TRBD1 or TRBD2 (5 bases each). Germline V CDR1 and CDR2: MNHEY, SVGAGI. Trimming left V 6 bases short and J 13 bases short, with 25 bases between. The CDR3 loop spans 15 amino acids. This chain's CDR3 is CASSTEAGNVGEQYF. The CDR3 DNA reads TGTGCCAGCAGCACGGAGGCAGGGAATGTGGGGGAGCAGTACTTC.

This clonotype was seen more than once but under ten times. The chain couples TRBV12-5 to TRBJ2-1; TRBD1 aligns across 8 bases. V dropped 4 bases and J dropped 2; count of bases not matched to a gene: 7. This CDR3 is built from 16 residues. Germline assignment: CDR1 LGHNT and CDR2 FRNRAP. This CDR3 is CASGSDRASTYNEQFF. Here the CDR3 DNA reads TGTGCTAGTGGTTCGGACAGGGCGTCGACCTACAATGAGCAGTTCTTC.

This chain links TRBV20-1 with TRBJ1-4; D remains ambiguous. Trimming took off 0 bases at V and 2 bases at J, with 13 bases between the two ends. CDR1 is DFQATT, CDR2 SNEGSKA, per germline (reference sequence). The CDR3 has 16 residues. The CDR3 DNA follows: TGCAGTGCTAGAGATTATGTAGGATCCACTAATGAAAAACTGTTTTTT. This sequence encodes CSARDYVGSTNEKLFF.

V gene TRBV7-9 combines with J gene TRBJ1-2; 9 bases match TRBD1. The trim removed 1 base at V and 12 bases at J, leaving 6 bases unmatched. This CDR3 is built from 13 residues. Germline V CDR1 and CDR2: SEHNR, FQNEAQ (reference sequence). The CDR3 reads CASSLGGQGRHTF. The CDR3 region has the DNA TGTGCCAGCAGCTTAGGGGGACAGGGCCGTCACACCTTC.

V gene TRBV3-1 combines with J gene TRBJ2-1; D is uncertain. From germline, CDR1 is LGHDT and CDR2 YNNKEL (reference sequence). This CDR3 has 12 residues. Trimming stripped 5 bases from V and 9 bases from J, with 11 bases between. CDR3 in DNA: TGTGCCAGCAGCTTTCGCATCGGTGAGCAGTTCTTC. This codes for CASSFRIGEQFF.

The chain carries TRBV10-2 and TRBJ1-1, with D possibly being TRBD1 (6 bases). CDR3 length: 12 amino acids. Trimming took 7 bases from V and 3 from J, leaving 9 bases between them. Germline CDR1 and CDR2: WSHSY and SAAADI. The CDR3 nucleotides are TGCGCCAGCACCTCAGGGGACACTGAAGCTTTCTTT. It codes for CASTSGDTEAFF.